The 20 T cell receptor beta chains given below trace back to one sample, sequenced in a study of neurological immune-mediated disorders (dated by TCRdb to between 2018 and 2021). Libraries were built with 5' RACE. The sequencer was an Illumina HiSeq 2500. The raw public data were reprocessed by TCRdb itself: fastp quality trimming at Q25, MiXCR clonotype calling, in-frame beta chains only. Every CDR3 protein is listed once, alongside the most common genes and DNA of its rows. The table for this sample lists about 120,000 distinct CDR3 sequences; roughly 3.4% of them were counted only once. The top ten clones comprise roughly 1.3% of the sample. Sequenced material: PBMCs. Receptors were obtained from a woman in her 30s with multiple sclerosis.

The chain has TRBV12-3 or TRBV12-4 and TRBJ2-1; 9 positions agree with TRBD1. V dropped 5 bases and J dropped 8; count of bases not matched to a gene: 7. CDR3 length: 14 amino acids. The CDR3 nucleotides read TGTGCCAGCAGTCTTTACAGGGGGCAAGATGAGCAGTTCTTC. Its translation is CASSLYRGQDEQFF.

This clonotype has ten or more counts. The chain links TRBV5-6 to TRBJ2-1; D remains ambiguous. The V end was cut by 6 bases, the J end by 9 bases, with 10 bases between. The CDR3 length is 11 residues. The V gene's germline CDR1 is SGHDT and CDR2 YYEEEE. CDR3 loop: CASTSLGEQFF. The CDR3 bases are TGTGCCAGCACCTCATTGGGTGAGCAGTTCTTC.

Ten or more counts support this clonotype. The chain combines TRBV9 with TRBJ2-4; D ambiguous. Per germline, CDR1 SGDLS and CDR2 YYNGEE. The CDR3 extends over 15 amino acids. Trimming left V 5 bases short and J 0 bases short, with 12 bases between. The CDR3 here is CASRLLPVAKNIQYF. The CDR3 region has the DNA TGTGCCAGCAGACTCCTCCCGGTAGCCAAAAACATTCAGTACTTC. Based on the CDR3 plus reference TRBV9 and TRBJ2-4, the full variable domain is DSGVTQTPKHLITATGQRVTLRCSPRSGDLSVYWYQQSLDQGLQFLIQYYNGEERAKGNILERFSAQQFPDLHSELNLSSLELGDSALYFCASRLLPVAKNIQYFGAGTRLSVL.

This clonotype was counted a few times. CDR3 sequence: CSAPVGFGAFF. The CDR3 nucleotides are TGCAGTGCCCCAGTTGGTTTTGGTGCTTTCTTT. The rearrangement uses TRBV20-1 and TRBJ1-1; D is unclear. V was trimmed by 6 bases and J by 11 bases, leaving 16 bases between them. CDR1 and CDR2 (germline): DFQATT, SNEGSKA (reference sequence). There are 11 residues in the CDR3.

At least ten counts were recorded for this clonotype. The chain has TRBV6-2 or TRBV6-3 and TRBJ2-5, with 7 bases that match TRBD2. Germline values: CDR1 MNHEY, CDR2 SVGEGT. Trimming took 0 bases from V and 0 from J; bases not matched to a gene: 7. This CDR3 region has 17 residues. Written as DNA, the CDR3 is TGTGCCAGCAGTTACTCGAGACTAGCAGAGGACCAAGAGACCCAGTACTTC. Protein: CASSYSRLAEDQETQYF.

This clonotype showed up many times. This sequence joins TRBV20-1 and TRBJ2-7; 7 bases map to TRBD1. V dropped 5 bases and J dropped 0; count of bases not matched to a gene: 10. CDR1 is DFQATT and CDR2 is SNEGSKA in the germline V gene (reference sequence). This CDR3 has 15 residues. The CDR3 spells CSASRPGTVSYEQYF. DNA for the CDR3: TGCAGTGCTTCCCGGCCCGGGACAGTCTCCTACGAGCAGTACTTC.

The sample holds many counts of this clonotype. The DNA of the CDR3 is TGTGCCAGCAGTGCGCGGGACCTGATTATCTATAATGAAAAACTGTTTTTT. This translates into CASSARDLIIYNEKLFF. The gene calls are TRBV12-3 or TRBV12-4 and TRBJ1-4; possible D gene TRBD1, 5 bases. CDR3 length: 17 amino acids. The V and J ends lost 5 bases and 4 bases respectively, with 20 bases between them.

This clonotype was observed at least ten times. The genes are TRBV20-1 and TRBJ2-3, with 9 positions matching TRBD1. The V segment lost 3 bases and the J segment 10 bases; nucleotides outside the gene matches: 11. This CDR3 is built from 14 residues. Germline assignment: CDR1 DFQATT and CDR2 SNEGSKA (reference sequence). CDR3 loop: CSASKQGAPRSQYF. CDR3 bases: TGCAGTGCTAGTAAACAGGGGGCGCCAAGGTCGCAGTATTTT.

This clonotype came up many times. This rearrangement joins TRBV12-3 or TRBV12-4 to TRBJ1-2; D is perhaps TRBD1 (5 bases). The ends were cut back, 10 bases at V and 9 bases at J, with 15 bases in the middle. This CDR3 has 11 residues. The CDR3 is CATLMGVRYTF. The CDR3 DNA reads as TGTGCCACCTTGATGGGGGTCCGCTACACCTTC.

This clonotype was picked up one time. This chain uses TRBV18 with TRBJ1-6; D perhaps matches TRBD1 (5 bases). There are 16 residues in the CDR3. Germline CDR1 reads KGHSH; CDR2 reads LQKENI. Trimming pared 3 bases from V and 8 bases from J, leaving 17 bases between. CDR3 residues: CASSPVTDMVYSPLHF. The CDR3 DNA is TGTGCCAGCTCACCTGTAACGGACATGGTTTATTCACCCCTCCACTTT.

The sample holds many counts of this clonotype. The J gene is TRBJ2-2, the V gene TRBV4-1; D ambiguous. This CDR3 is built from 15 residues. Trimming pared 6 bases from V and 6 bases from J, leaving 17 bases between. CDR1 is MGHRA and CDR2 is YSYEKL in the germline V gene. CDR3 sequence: CASSSTGPSAGELFF. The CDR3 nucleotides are TGCGCCAGCAGTTCCACTGGGCCTTCGGCCGGGGAGCTGTTTTTT.

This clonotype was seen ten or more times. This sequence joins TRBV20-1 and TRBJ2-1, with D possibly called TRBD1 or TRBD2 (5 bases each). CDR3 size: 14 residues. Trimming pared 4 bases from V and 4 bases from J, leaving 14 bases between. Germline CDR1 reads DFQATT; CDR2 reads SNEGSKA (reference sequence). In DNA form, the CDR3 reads TGCAGTGCTACCGGGACCTTCGGATACAATGAGCAGTTCTTC. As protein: CSATGTFGYNEQFF.

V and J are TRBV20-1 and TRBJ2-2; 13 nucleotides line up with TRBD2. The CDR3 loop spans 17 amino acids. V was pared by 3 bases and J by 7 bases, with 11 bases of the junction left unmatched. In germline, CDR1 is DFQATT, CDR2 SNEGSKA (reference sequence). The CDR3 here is CSARGRTSGRTGGELFF. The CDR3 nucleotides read TGCAGTGCTAGGGGTCGGACTAGCGGGAGAACAGGCGGGGAGCTGTTTTTT.

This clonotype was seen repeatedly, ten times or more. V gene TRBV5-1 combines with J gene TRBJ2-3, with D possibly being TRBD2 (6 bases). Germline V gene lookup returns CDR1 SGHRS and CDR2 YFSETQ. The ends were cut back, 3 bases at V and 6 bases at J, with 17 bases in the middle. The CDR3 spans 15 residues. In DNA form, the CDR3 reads TGCGCCAGCAGCTCGTTGACGGGAGCGTGGGATACGCAGTATTTT. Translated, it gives CASSSLTGAWDTQYF.

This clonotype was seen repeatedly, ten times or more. CDR3 amino acids: CASSLRGQGDQPQHF. The DNA for the CDR3 is TGTGCCAGCAGCTTAAGGGGACAGGGGGATCAGCCCCAGCATTTT. V and J are TRBV28 and TRBJ1-5; TRBD1 matches at 11 bases. The trim removed 6 bases at V and 5 bases at J, leaving 6 bases unmatched. This CDR3 has 15 residues. Germline V lookup: CDR1 MDHEN, CDR2 SYDVKM.

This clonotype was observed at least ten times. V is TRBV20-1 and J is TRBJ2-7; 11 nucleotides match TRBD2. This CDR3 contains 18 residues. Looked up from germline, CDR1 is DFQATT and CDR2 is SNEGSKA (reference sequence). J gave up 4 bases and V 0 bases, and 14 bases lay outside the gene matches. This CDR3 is CSARELPITSGRLYEQYF. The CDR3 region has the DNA TGCAGTGCTAGAGAACTACCGATAACTAGCGGGAGATTGTACGAGCAGTACTTC.

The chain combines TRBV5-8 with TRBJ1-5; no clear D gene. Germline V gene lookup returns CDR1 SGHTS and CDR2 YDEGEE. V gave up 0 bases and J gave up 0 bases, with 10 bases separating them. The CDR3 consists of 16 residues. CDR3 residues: CASSLEADYSNQPQHF. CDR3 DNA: TGTGCCAGCAGCTTGGAGGCCGATTATAGCAATCAGCCCCAGCATTTT.

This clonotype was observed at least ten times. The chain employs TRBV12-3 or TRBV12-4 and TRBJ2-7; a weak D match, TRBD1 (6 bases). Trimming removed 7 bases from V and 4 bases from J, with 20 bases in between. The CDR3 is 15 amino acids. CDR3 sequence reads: CASKVGDISGYEQYF. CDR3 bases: TGTGCCAGCAAAGTTGGGGACATCTCCGGATACGAGCAGTACTTC.

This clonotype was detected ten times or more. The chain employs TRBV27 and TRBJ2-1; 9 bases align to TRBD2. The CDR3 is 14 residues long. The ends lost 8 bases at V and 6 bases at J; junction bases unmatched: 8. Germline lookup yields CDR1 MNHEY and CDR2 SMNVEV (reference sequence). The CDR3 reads CASLRAGGSNEQFF. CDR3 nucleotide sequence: TGTGCCAGCCTTCGGGCGGGAGGGTCCAATGAGCAGTTCTTC.

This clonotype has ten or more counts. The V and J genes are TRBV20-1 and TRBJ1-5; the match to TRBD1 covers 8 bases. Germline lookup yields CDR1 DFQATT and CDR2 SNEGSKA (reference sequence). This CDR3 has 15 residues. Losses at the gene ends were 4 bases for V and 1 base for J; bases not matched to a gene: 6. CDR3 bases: TGCAGTGCTACAGAGACAGGGGCCAGCAATCAGCCCCAGCATTTT. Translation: CSATETGASNQPQHF.